This TCR beta chain comes out of a study of blood T cells in healthy people across ages. A second about 7 to 11 cycle PCR used barcoded and J-beta primers. TCRdb reprocessed the 5' RACE reads via MiXCR and lists one record per CDR3 protein. The repertoire holds 1,500,000 or so distinct CDR3 sequences, with under 55% as singletons. Study observations and caveats: The lack of PBMC sorting stopped any conclusive naive versus antigen-experienced comparison. Donors of long life had a larger count of naive CD4+ cells and greater diversity than aged donors. Nothing was known about donor CMV status, and this possibly confounded expanded clonotype changes.

Trimming cost V 2 bases and J 8 bases, with 14 bases left between them. The CDR3 length is 14 residues. From germline, CDR1 is SGHRS and CDR2 YFSETQ. As to this clonotype: The antigen is undetermined.

Sequencing was done on a sample of blood. This sequence joins TRBV5-1 and TRBJ2-1, with D maybe TRBD2 (5 bases). The sequence derives from a woman aged 18-30 years in good health. The CDR3 reads CASSFTEGQHEQFF. The CDR3 DNA sequence: TGCGCCAGCAGCTTTACAGAGGGCCAACATGAGCAGTTCTTC. The full variable domain, with the rest looked up from reference TRBV5-1 and TRBJ2-1, is KAGVTQTPRYLIKTRGQQVTLSCSPISGHRSVSWYQQTPGQGLQFLFEYFSETQRNKGNFPGRFSGRQFSNSRSEMNVSTLELGDSALYLCASSFTEGQHEQFFGPGTRLTVL.